This T cell receptor beta chain was recovered during a study of HIV-infected children after antiretroviral therapy interruption. Study at large: Four children interrupted treatment; four stayed on continuous treatment. Interruption-arm sampling covered weeks 0, 12, interruption end (24 or 48), and about 3 years post-study. Most children had recorded EBV and CMV exposure. Samples from the continuous-treatment group were taken at weeks 0, 48 and 150.

Regarding treatment: PENTA 11 planned treatment interruption arm or continuous ART arm. The length of the CDR3 is 15 residues. J lost 1 base, V lost 3 bases, and 5 bases had no gene match. Looked up from germline, CDR1 is MGHRA and CDR2 is YSYEKL. In its sample, this clonotype was seen many times. RNA-based 3' RACE libraries used unique molecular identifiers. TCRdb used MiXCR to reprocess the 3' RACE reads, holding one entry per CDR3 protein. The top ten hold approximately 0.67% of the sample, which has 40,000 to 50,000 distinct CDR3 sequences, roughly 4.5% seen once. V gene TRBV4-1 combines with J gene TRBJ2-7, with TRBD1 matching over 8 bases. The origin of this receptor is a pool of human donors with HIV. Sequenced material: CD45RA+ CD4+ T cells from PBMCs, pooled from several time points, taken from a donor given antiretroviral therapy, either interrupted or continuous. Stated subset: naive CD4+ CD45RA+ CD45RO- T cells. CDR3 residues: CASSHGGQGSYEQYF. CDR3 coding DNA: TGCGCCAGCAGCCACGGAGGACAGGGTTCCTACGAGCAGTACTTC.